One and the same sample provided the 19 T cell receptor beta chains below, sequenced in a study of T cell responses to AZD1222 COVID-19 vaccine. The assay was immunoSEQ multiplex PCR, and TCRdb's table has in-frame clones only and misses some. The sample has some 100,000 clones, 80% to 95% seen once. The starting material was peripheral blood, obtained 28 days after the second AZD1222 dose. The source of these receptors is an adult who received the AZD1222 COVID-19 vaccine.

The rearrangement uses TRBV7-3 and TRBJ2-6; tentative D call: TRBD2 (7 bases). The CDR3 totals 19 residues. V was clipped by 1 base and J by 2 bases, with 18 bases between them. Per the germline V gene, CDR1 is SGHTA and CDR2 is FQGTGA. This CDR3 reads CASSLMGGGKLTGANVLTF. The CDR3 bases are TGTGCCAGCAGCTTAATGGGCGGGGGCAAACTTACTGGGGCCAACGTCCTGACTTTC.

V usage is TRBV30 and J usage is TRBJ2-7, with D hard to call. From germline, CDR1 is GTSNPN and CDR2 SVGIG (reference sequence). The CDR3 loop spans 14 amino acids. Deletions cut 1 base from V and 3 bases from J, with 13 bases between. The CDR3 DNA reads as TGTGCCTGGAGTGACCCAATCGGAGACTACGAGCAGTACTTC. It specifies CAWSDPIGDYEQYF.

The V gene is TRBV7-8, the J gene TRBJ1-1; possible D gene TRBD1, 5 bases. The CDR3 extends over 14 amino acids. The V end lost 2 bases, the J end lost 4 bases, and 11 bases lay between the germline ends. Germline V gene data show CDR1 as SGHVS and CDR2 as FQNEAQ. The CDR3 region has the DNA TGTGCCAGCAGCTTAAGTTCAGGGTCCACTGAAGCTTTCTTT. Amino acids: CASSLSSGSTEAFF. Complete variable domain (other parts from reference TRBV7-8 and TRBJ1-1): GAGVSQSPRYKVAKRGQDVALRCDPISGHVSLFWYQQALGQGPEFLTYFQNEAQLDKSGLPSDRFFAERPEGSVSTLKIQRTQQEDSAVYLCASSLSSGSTEAFFGQGTRLTVV.

The CDR3 DNA is TGTGCCAGCAGCAGCACCGGGACAGCCAATTCACCCCTCCACTTT. As protein: CASSSTGTANSPLHF. The rearrangement joins TRBV5-5 to TRBJ1-6; 7 positions agree with TRBD1. In germline, CDR1 is SGHKS, CDR2 YYEKEE (reference sequence). The CDR3 loop spans 15 amino acids. V was pared by 4 bases and J by 7 bases, with 8 bases of the junction left unmatched.

The chain employs TRBV2 and TRBJ1-6; D gene ambiguous. Between the trimmed V and J ends, which lost 2 bases and 10 bases, there was a span of 12 bases. The CDR3 covers 14 residues. CDR1 is SNHLY and CDR2 is FYNNEI in the germline V gene. The CDR3 nucleotides read TGTGCCAGCAGTGAATTGGGAGATAGCTCACCCCTCCACTTT. Protein product: CASSELGDSSPLHF.

The chain employs TRBV5-1 and TRBJ1-3; TRBD1 might be the D (5 bases). This CDR3 contains 16 residues. The germline gives CDR1 SGHRS, CDR2 YFSETQ. V shed 4 bases and J shed 0 bases, with 14 bases lying between them. The CDR3 region has the DNA TGCGCCAGCAGCAGCGGGACTCCTACCTCTGGAAACACCATATATTTT. The encoded protein is CASSSGTPTSGNTIYF.

The gene calls are TRBV7-6 and TRBJ1-3; TRBD1 might be the D (5 bases). This CDR3 has 15 residues. Trimming left V 2 bases short and J 0 bases short, with 8 bases between. The germline V gene encodes CDR1 SGHVS and CDR2 FNYEAQ. DNA of the CDR3: TGTGCCAGCAGCTTAAAGGGGAGCTCTGGAAACACCATATATTTT. Protein product: CASSLKGSSGNTIYF.

The rearrangement joins TRBV7-9 to TRBJ1-2, with 8 bases that match TRBD1. The germline CDR1 and CDR2 sequences are SEHNR and FQNEAQ (reference sequence). Trimming took 5 bases from V and 8 from J; bases not matched to a gene: 13. CDR3 length equals 15 residues. This CDR3 reads CASSKKDRDLQGYTF. CDR3 in DNA: TGTGCCAGCAGCAAAAAGGACAGGGATTTACAGGGCTACACCTTC. The variable domain in full, completed from reference TRBV7-9 and TRBJ1-2, reads DTGVSQNPRHKITKRGQNVTFRCDPISEHNRLYWYRQTLGQGPEFLTYFQNEAQLEKSRLLSDRFSAERPKGSFSTLEIQRTEQGDSAMYLCASSKKDRDLQGYTFGSGTRLTVV.

The chain is built from TRBV4-2 and TRBJ2-7; TRBD2 agrees at 15 bases. The V gene's germline CDR1 is LGHNA and CDR2 YNFKEQ. The CDR3 has 20 amino acids. After removal of 4 bases from V and 2 bases from J, the junction contained 15 bases not matched to a gene. The CDR3 loop is CASSLYTGTSGGLYPYEQYF. The CDR3 DNA follows: TGTGCCAGCAGCCTTTACACCGGGACTAGCGGGGGGCTATATCCCTACGAGCAGTACTTC.

J is TRBJ1-3 and V is TRBV11-2; D is uncertain. Germline CDR1 and CDR2: SGHAT and FQNNGV. The CDR3 is 16 residues long. Deletions cut 3 bases from V and 0 bases from J, with 12 bases between. This CDR3 reads CASSLLVGISGNTIYF. The CDR3 DNA follows: TGTGCCAGCAGCTTGTTGGTAGGAATCTCTGGAAACACCATATATTTT.

The rearrangement joins TRBV6-6 to TRBJ1-6; the D is unclear. In germline, CDR1 is MNHNY, CDR2 SVGAGI (reference sequence). The CDR3 is made up of 15 amino acids. Trimming removed 0 bases from V and 7 bases from J, with 10 bases in between. As DNA, the CDR3 is TGTGCCAGCAGTTACTCCCTTGGCAAGAATTCACCCCTCCACTTT. Its protein product is CASSYSLGKNSPLHF.

V usage is TRBV15 and J usage is TRBJ2-1; maybe TRBD2 (6 bases). From germline, CDR1 is LNHNV and CDR2 YYDKDF (reference sequence). With 1 base removed from V and 0 bases from J, the gap between germline ends came to 16 bases. The CDR3 totals 18 residues. Here the CDR3 DNA reads TGTGCCACCAGCAGAGGGACTACCCTGGAGCTCTCCTACAATGAGCAGTTCTTC. It encodes CATSRGTTLELSYNEQFF.

J is TRBJ1-1 and V is TRBV7-9; D remains unclear. The V gene's germline CDR1 is SEHNR and CDR2 FQNEAQ (reference sequence). Trimming shortened V by 5 bases and J by 6 bases, and 13 bases separated the two germline ends. The CDR3 extends over 13 amino acids. The CDR3 bases are TGTGCCAGCAGCCCCAACGCAGTGTCTGAAGCTTTCTTT. Encoded protein: CASSPNAVSEAFF.

The CDR3: CASSTTGYTEAFF. For the CDR3, the DNA is TGTGCCAGCAGTACGACAGGGTACACTGAAGCTTTCTTT. The chain has TRBV28 and TRBJ1-1; TRBD1 agrees at 7 bases. This CDR3 comprises 13 residues. Trimming removed 5 bases from V and 3 bases from J; junction bases left unmatched: 3. Germline CDR1 is MDHEN and CDR2 is SYDVKM.

The V gene is TRBV7-3, the J gene TRBJ2-1; 11 bases fit TRBD2. With V trimmed by 2 bases and J by 4 bases, 1 base remained unmatched. The CDR3 has 15 residues. Germline CDR1 is SGHTA and CDR2 is FQGTGA. The CDR3 nucleotides are TGTGCCAGCAGCTTAGCTAGCGGGGGGTACAATGAGCAGTTCTTC. This codes for CASSLASGGYNEQFF.

The V call is TRBV2, the J call TRBJ1-3, with D unclear. This CDR3 contains 14 residues. The germline V gene has CDR1 SNHLY and CDR2 FYNNEI. Trimming left V 4 bases short and J 0 bases short, with 7 bases between. Here the CDR3 reads CASSGQISGNTIYF. CDR3 sequence (DNA): TGTGCCAGCAGTGGGCAGATCTCTGGAAACACCATATATTTT.

This chain links TRBV19 with TRBJ1-5; the match to TRBD1 covers 11 bases. The CDR3 has 15 residues. CDR1 is LNHDA and CDR2 is SQIVND in the germline V gene (reference sequence). J gave up 8 bases and V 3 bases, and 6 bases lay outside the gene matches. The CDR3 reads CASSILGQGGKPQHF. The CDR3 region has the DNA TGTGCCAGTAGTATCCTGGGACAGGGGGGTAAGCCCCAGCATTTT.

The chain carries TRBV11-2 and TRBJ1-3; 8 nucleotides match TRBD1. After removal of 5 bases from V and 16 bases from J, the junction contained 13 bases not matched to a gene. In germline, CDR1 is SGHAT, CDR2 FQNNGV. This CDR3 is built from 13 residues. The DNA of the CDR3 is TGTGCCAGCAGCGACCAGGGGGCGCTCCGCCGCTATTTT. Encoded protein: CASSDQGALRRYF.

The chain combines TRBV6-5 with TRBJ1-4; 8 bases agree with TRBD1. This CDR3 is built from 15 residues. CDR1 MNHEY and CDR2 SVGAGI come from the germline V gene. V was pared by 6 bases and J by 8 bases, with 11 bases of the junction left unmatched. The CDR3 sequence is CASRVTAGGWEKLFF. For the CDR3, the DNA is TGTGCCAGCAGAGTTACGGCAGGGGGCTGGGAAAAACTGTTTTTT.